This TCR beta chain was sequenced for a study of blood T cell repertoires in COVID-19. Trimming removed 5 bases at V and 8 bases at J, with 12 bases between. The CDR3 spans 13 residues. Germline CDR1 is SGHTA and CDR2 is FQGTGA. Repertoires were generated with immunoSEQ multiplex PCR, while TCRdb's copy carries only in-frame clones and drops some. Of roughly 150,000 clones listed, roughly 84% are singletons. Cohorts were based on clinical histories the participants reported. A COVID-19 case had been met by exposed participants during the 2 weeks before study entry. The TCR sequence derives from a man between 65 and 85 years old who had been exposed to COVID-19. The J gene is TRBJ1-4, the V gene TRBV7-3; D not certain. The source material was PBMCs or T cells enriched from blood (not recorded which). The CDR3: CASSLGRREKLFF. For the CDR3, the DNA is TGTGCCAGCAGCCTGGGGAGGCGGGAAAAACTGTTTTTT.